One and the same sample provided the 24 T cell receptor beta chains below, sequenced in a study of blood T cell repertoires in COVID-19 (TCRdb year 2020). Library preparation employed the immunoSEQ multiplex PCR assay. Not all clones reach the TCRdb copy of this immuneACCESS table, which keeps in-frame sequences only. Checked studies attribute under half of the gap to unresolved V genes and leave the rest unexplained. The sample table records about 150,000 clones; around 81% of these occur just once. The ten largest make up around 6.2% of the sample. The sequenced material came from PBMCs or T cells enriched from blood (not recorded which). The receptors shown here come from a woman between 35 and 50 years old who had recovered from COVID-19.

This clone was found a few times. V and J are TRBV29-1 and TRBJ1-6, with D possibly TRBD1 on 6 matching bases. CDR3 length equals 15 residues. V dropped 5 bases and J dropped 6 bases, with 17 bases sitting between them. The germline CDR1 and CDR2 sequences are SQVTM and ANQGSEA. Here the CDR3 reads CSVQATGPLNSPLHF. The CDR3 DNA reads TGCAGCGTTCAAGCAACAGGGCCGCTTAATTCACCCCTCCACTTT.

This clone was counted many times. The V and J genes are TRBV5-1 and TRBJ2-4; perhaps TRBD2 as D (5 bases). Trimming removed 4 bases at V and 9 bases at J, with 26 bases between. CDR1 SGHRS and CDR2 YFSETQ come from the germline V gene. CDR3 length equals 17 residues. CDR3 bases: TGCGCCAGCAGCGACGAAACTAGGTTCTGGCACTCTAGCATTCAGTACTTC. Protein: CASSDETRFWHSSIQYF.

The V gene is TRBV6-1, the J gene TRBJ1-5; D gene ambiguous. CDR3 length: 16 residues. Germline CDR1 reads MNHNS; CDR2 reads SASEGT. The V and J ends lost 2 bases and 4 bases respectively, with 15 bases between them. In DNA form, the CDR3 reads TGTGCCAGCAGTGAAAACCTTGCGGCAGATAATCAGCCCCAGCATTTT. It codes for CASSENLAADNQPQHF.

This chain uses TRBV5-1 with TRBJ2-3; 7 bases fit TRBD2. J lost 3 bases, V lost 5 bases, and 9 bases had no gene match. Germline V gene sequence: CDR1 SGHRS, CDR2 YFSETQ. CDR3 size: 15 residues. CDR3 protein: CASSFAGDRTDTQYF. CDR3 sequence (DNA): TGCGCCAGCAGTTTCGCGGGAGATCGGACAGATACGCAGTATTTT.

The V gene is TRBV30, the J gene TRBJ1-1, with 7 bases matching TRBD1. The CDR3 length is 14 residues. Germline lookup yields CDR1 GTSNPN and CDR2 SVGIG (reference sequence). V was pared by 8 bases and J by 4 bases, with 13 bases of the junction left unmatched. The CDR3 nucleotides are TGTGCCCATCGACAGGGAGAGAGGGGCACTGAAGCTTTCTTT. Its protein is CAHRQGERGTEAFF.

The gene calls are TRBV9 and TRBJ1-1; no clear D gene. The CDR3 spans 12 residues. The V gene lost 1 base and the J gene lost 2 bases, with 3 bases spanning the gap. CDR1 is SGDLS, CDR2 YYNGEE, per germline. The CDR3 DNA sequence: TGTGCCAGCAGCGTAAGCAACACTGAAGCTTTCTTT. Translated: CASSVSNTEAFF.

The V and J genes are TRBV7-9 and TRBJ1-4; 7 bases fit TRBD1. The CDR3 is 14 amino acids. The trim removed 6 bases at V and 7 bases at J, leaving 8 bases unmatched. Germline lookup yields CDR1 SEHNR and CDR2 FQNEAQ (reference sequence). The CDR3 reads CASRADRESEKLFF. The CDR3 DNA follows: TGTGCCAGCAGGGCCGACAGGGAGTCTGAAAAACTGTTTTTT.

The V and J genes are TRBV4-1 and TRBJ2-7; 7 bases fit TRBD1. Germline V CDR1 and CDR2: MGHRA, YSYEKL. After removal of 0 bases from V and 4 bases from J, the junction contained 6 bases not matched to a gene. This CDR3 contains 15 residues. CDR3 loop: CASSQEKGAAYEQYF. Written as DNA, the CDR3 is TGCGCCAGCAGCCAAGAAAAGGGGGCGGCGTACGAGCAGTACTTC.

V gene TRBV19 combines with J gene TRBJ1-1; 7 bases fit TRBD1. The junction had 5 bases not matched to a gene; V was cut back by 5 bases and J by 5 bases. The CDR3 is made up of 13 amino acids. Germline values: CDR1 LNHDA, CDR2 SQIVND (reference sequence). Here the CDR3 reads CASSEGAFTEAFF. The CDR3 DNA follows: TGTGCCAGTAGTGAGGGGGCTTTTACTGAAGCTTTCTTT.

The chain has TRBV10-1 and TRBJ1-1; the match to TRBD1 covers 9 bases. Losses at the gene ends were 6 bases for V and 1 base for J; bases not matched to a gene: 3. Germline CDR1 reads WNHNN; CDR2 reads SYGVQD (reference sequence). The CDR3 covers 14 residues. The chain's CDR3 is CASRPGQGNTEAFF. DNA of the CDR3: TGCGCCAGCAGACCGGGACAGGGGAACACTGAAGCTTTCTTT.

The genes are TRBV18 and TRBJ1-4, with D perhaps TRBD1 (5 bases). The CDR3 loop spans 15 amino acids. Deletions cut 3 bases from V and 0 bases from J, with 8 bases between. Germline lookup yields CDR1 KGHSH and CDR2 LQKENI. CDR3 nucleotide sequence: TGTGCCAGCTCACCGGACATAACAACTAATGAAAAACTGTTTTTT. It yields the protein CASSPDITTNEKLFF.

The CDR3 here is CASSQAGTGGGAEQYF. CDR3 DNA sequence: TGTGCCAGCAGCCAGGCCGGGACAGGGGGTGGCGCCGAGCAGTACTTC. This chain uses TRBV3-1 (or the pseudogene TRBV3-2) with TRBJ2-7; 11 bases align to TRBD1. J lost 6 bases, V lost 3 bases, and 10 bases had no gene match. CDR1 is LGHDT, CDR2 YNNKEL, per germline (reference sequence). This CDR3 comprises 16 residues.

The CDR3 spells CASSALIGNTIYF. CDR3 bases: TGTGCCAGCAGTGCACTTATAGGAAACACCATATATTTT. The chain links TRBV28 to TRBJ1-3; unclear D gene. This CDR3 region has 13 residues. V was cut by 5 bases and J by 4 bases, with 9 bases left in between. The germline V gene encodes CDR1 MDHEN and CDR2 SYDVKM.

The chain recombines TRBV5-1 with TRBJ2-1, with a tentative D call TRBD1 (6 bases). This CDR3 region has 12 residues. Germline CDR1 is SGHRS and CDR2 is YFSETQ. V was cut by 4 bases and J by 10 bases, with 12 bases left in between. The CDR3 protein is CASSPHRDEQFF. Here the CDR3 DNA reads TGCGCCAGCAGCCCCCACAGGGACGAGCAGTTCTTC.

CDR3 residues: CASSLEGNEQFF. Here the CDR3 DNA reads TGTGCCAGCAGCTTGGAGGGCAATGAGCAGTTCTTC. The V gene is TRBV11-2, the J gene TRBJ2-1, with a tentative D call TRBD2 (6 bases). Germline V CDR1 and CDR2: SGHAT, FQNNGV. This CDR3 region has 12 residues. V shed 3 bases and J shed 6 bases, with 6 bases lying between them. Full variable domain (outside the CDR3, taken from reference TRBV11-2 and TRBJ2-1): EAGVAQSPRYKIIEKRQSVAFWCNPISGHATLYWYQQILGQGPKLLIQFQNNGVVDDSQLPKDRFSAERLKGVDSTLKIQPAKLEDSAVYLCASSLEGNEQFFGPGTRLTVL.

V usage is TRBV4-1 and J usage is TRBJ2-1, with 9 bases identical to TRBD2. The CDR3 is 16 residues long. V was pared by 3 bases and J by 2 bases, with 5 bases of the junction left unmatched. Germline loops: CDR1 MGHRA, CDR2 YSYEKL. The CDR3 DNA reads TGCGCCAGCAGCCACTTGAGCGGGAGGACCTACAATGAGCAGTTCTTC. Its protein product is CASSHLSGRTYNEQFF.

The chain combines TRBV9 with TRBJ2-3; a weak D match, TRBD2 (5 bases). Germline CDR1 and CDR2: SGDLS and YYNGEE. V was cut by 1 base and J by 0 bases, with 21 bases left in between. This CDR3 is built from 19 residues. The CDR3 DNA is TGTGCCAGCAGCGTACGGGGTAGTGGGATTGGGCTGAGCACAGATACGCAGTATTTT. It codes for CASSVRGSGIGLSTDTQYF.

The chain has TRBV11-2 and TRBJ1-1; unclear D gene. The CDR3 totals 13 residues. Germline V gene lookup returns CDR1 SGHAT and CDR2 FQNNGV. Trimming shortened V by 1 base and J by 0 bases, and 3 bases separated the two germline ends. The CDR3 loop reads CASSLGVNTEAFF. CDR3 DNA sequence: TGTGCCAGCAGCTTAGGCGTGAACACTGAAGCTTTCTTT. The full variable domain, completed using reference TRBV11-2 and TRBJ1-1, is EAGVAQSPRYKIIEKRQSVAFWCNPISGHATLYWYQQILGQGPKLLIQFQNNGVVDDSQLPKDRFSAERLKGVDSTLKIQPAKLEDSAVYLCASSLGVNTEAFFGQGTRLTVV.

This clone has only a few counts. The CDR3 sequence is CASSFGHPSYEQYF. In DNA, the CDR3 is TGTGCCAGCAGCTTCGGACATCCCTCCTACGAGCAGTACTTC. The chain combines TRBV5-4 with TRBJ2-7; maybe TRBD1 (5 bases). The V end lost 2 bases, the J end lost 0 bases, and 9 bases lay between the germline ends. Germline V gene lookup returns CDR1 SGHNT and CDR2 YYREEE (reference sequence). This CDR3 has 14 residues.

The V and J genes are TRBV19 and TRBJ1-4, with a weak D call TRBD1 (6 bases). Per germline, CDR1 LNHDA and CDR2 SQIVND (reference sequence). The ends were cut back, 4 bases at V and 0 bases at J, with 12 bases in the middle. The CDR3 extends over 16 amino acids. CDR3 nucleotides: TGTGCCAGTAGTAACTGGACAGACACAACTAATGAAAAACTGTTTTTT. It encodes CASSNWTDTTNEKLFF.

The chain links TRBV2 to TRBJ2-7; a weak D match, TRBD1 (5 bases). V was shortened by 7 bases and J by 1 base, with 5 bases between the two germline ends. Germline assignment: CDR1 SNHLY and CDR2 FYNNEI. The length of the CDR3 is 11 residues. CDR3 sequence reads: CASKGSYEQYF. CDR3 nucleotide sequence: TGTGCCAGCAAGGGGTCCTACGAGCAGTACTTC.

The rearrangement joins TRBV9 to TRBJ2-1, with TRBD2 matching 12 bases. V dropped 4 bases and J dropped 0; count of bases not matched to a gene: 14. The CDR3 loop spans 20 amino acids. CDR1 is SGDLS and CDR2 is YYNGEE in the germline V gene. This CDR3 is CASSIPGLAGGDSSYNEQFF. CDR3 in DNA: TGTGCCAGCAGCATACCTGGGCTAGCGGGAGGGGATAGCTCCTACAATGAGCAGTTCTTC. The variable domain in full, with the rest retrieved from reference TRBV9 and TRBJ2-1, is DSGVTQTPKHLITATGQRVTLRCSPRSGDLSVYWYQQSLDQGLQFLIQYYNGEERAKGNILERFSAQQFPDLHSELNLSSLELGDSALYFCASSIPGLAGGDSSYNEQFFGPGTRLTVL.

The chain employs TRBV21-1 and TRBJ2-3; whether TRBD1, the table's D call, matches the DNA was not checked. TRBV21-1 is a pseudogene. This CDR3 is 15 amino acids long. CDR3 in DNA: TGTGCCAGCAGCAAAGTGAAACAGCTCACAGATACGCAGTATTTT. Amino acid sequence: CASSKVKQLTDTQYF.

This clone occurred once. The chain is built from TRBV6-1 and TRBJ1-2, with 9 bases aligning to TRBD1. Germline CDR1 is MNHNS and CDR2 is SASEGT. The trim removed 1 base at V and 7 bases at J, leaving 7 bases unmatched. The CDR3 runs to 15 residues. The CDR3 loop is CASSEVGTGIGGYTF. DNA for the CDR3: TGTGCCAGCAGTGAAGTAGGGACAGGGATTGGTGGCTACACCTTC.